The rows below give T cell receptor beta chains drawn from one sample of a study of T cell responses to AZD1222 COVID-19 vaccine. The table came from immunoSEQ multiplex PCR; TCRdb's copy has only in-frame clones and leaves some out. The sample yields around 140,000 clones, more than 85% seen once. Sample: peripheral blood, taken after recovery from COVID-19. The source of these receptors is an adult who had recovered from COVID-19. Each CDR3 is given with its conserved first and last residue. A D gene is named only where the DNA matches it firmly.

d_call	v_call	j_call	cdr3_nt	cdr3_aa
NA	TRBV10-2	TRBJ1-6	TGCGCCAGCAGCGCTAGCTCGGCTTATAATTCACCCCTCCACTTT	CASSASSAYNSPLHF
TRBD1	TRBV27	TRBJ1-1	TGTGCCAGCAGTTTAAGAGCCGGATGGCCGGGACAGGGGGCTACTGAAGCTTTCTTT	CASSLRAGWPGQGATEAFF
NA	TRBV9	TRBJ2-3	TGTGCCAGCAGCGGTTCAGGCACAGATACGCAGTATTTT	CASSGSGTDTQYF
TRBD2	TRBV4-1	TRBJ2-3	TGCGCCAGCAGCCGCCCACTAGCGGGAGTGGGAGATACGCAGTATTTT	CASSRPLAGVGDTQYF
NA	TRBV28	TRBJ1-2	TGTGCCAGCAGTTTAGTGGGGACGGTAGCTAACTATGGCTACACCTTC	CASSLVGTVANYGYTF
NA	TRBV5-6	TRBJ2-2	TGTGCCAGCAGCTTGGTGAGGGCAGGGGAGCTGTTTTTT	CASSLVRAGELFF
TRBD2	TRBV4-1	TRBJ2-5	TGCGCCAGCAGCCAAGAGGGACTAGCGGGAGTAGAGGACCAAGAGACCCAGTACTTC	CASSQEGLAGVEDQETQYF
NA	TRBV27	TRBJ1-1	TGTGCCAGCCGTGGTGGGGTTGAAGCTTTCTTT	CASRGGVEAFF
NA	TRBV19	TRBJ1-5	TGTGCCAGTAGCGAATGGGATCAGCCCCAGCATTTT	CASSEWDQPQHF
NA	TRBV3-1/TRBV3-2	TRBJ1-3	TGTGCCAGCAGCCAAGAGGCTAGCTCTGGAAACACCATATATTTT	CASSQEASSGNTIYF
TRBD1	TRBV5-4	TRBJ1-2	TGTGCCAGCAGCTTGGCTCAGGGGGCGGGTCATGGCTACACCTTC	CASSLAQGAGHGYTF
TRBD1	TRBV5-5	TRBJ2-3	TGTGCCAGCAGCTTGACAGGGGGCAGCACAGATACGCAGTATTTT	CASSLTGGSTDTQYF
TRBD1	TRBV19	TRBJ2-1	TGTGCCAGTAGTATGGACGCAGCCGGGACAGGGATCGATGAGCAGTTCTTC	CASSMDAAGTGIDEQFF
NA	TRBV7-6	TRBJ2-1	TGTGCCAGCAGCCCTCGATTGTTGGGGTACAATGAGCAGTTCTTC	CASSPRLLGYNEQFF
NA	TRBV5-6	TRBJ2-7	TGTGCCAGCAGCTTTAGTACCCGGCCAGGGCACGAGCAGTACTTC	CASSFSTRPGHEQYF
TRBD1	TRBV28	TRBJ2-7	TGTGCCAGCAGAGGCCGGGACAGGAGTACCTACGAGCAGTACTTC	CASRGRDRSTYEQYF
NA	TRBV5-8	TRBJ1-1	TGTGCCAGCAGCCTAGGACGGAACACTGAAGCTTTCTTT	CASSLGRNTEAFF
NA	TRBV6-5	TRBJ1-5	TGTGCCAGCAGTCCTAGTCTACCCCAAGATGAGCCCCAGCATTTT	CASSPSLPQDEPQHF